The 7 T cell receptor beta chains reported below all come from one sample, sequenced in a study of blood T cell repertoires in COVID-19. Data came from immunoSEQ multiplex PCR; TCRdb stores just in-frame clones and leaves some out. Of about 480,000 clones listed, approximately 86% are singletons. The sample comprised PBMCs or T cells enriched from blood (not recorded which). Receptors originate from a woman between 55 and 75 years old who had recovered from COVID-19.

This chain links TRBV24-1 with TRBJ2-1; D is undetermined. CDR3 length: 14 amino acids. Germline loops: CDR1 KGHDR, CDR2 SFDVKD. V was trimmed by 2 bases and J by 3 bases, leaving 7 bases between them. CDR3 region: CATSDYGDYNEQFF. The CDR3 DNA sequence: TGTGCCACCAGTGATTATGGAGACTACAATGAGCAGTTCTTC.

The chain carries TRBV30 and TRBJ2-3; 12 nucleotides line up with TRBD2. The CDR3 consists of 13 residues. The V segment lost 2 bases and the J segment 9 bases; nucleotides outside the gene matches: 3. Germline assignment: CDR1 GTSNPN and CDR2 SVGIG (reference sequence). The DNA for the CDR3 is TGTGCCTGGAGTCCTAGCGGGGGGGGGACGCAGTATTTT. Protein product: CAWSPSGGGTQYF.

Only one count was recorded for this clone. CDR3: CASSQSPGETGNTIYF. The DNA of the CDR3 is TGCGCCAGCAGCCAATCTCCCGGGGAAACTGGAAACACCATATATTTT. The genes are TRBV4-1 and TRBJ1-3; no definite D call. The CDR3 loop spans 16 amino acids. Germline V gene data show CDR1 as MGHRA and CDR2 as YSYEKL. Trimming removed 2 bases at V and 2 bases at J, with 13 bases between.

The V and J genes are TRBV11-2 and TRBJ1-1; unclear D gene. The CDR3 spans 12 residues. With 5 bases removed from V and 1 base from J, the gap between germline ends came to 5 bases. The V gene's germline CDR1 is SGHAT and CDR2 FQNNGV. This chain's CDR3 is CASSVKNTEAFF. DNA for the CDR3: TGTGCCAGCAGCGTTAAGAACACTGAAGCTTTCTTT.

The gene calls are TRBV5-1 and TRBJ2-1, with 13 bases lining up with TRBD2. Germline assignment: CDR1 SGHRS and CDR2 YFSETQ. The J segment lost 8 bases and the V segment lost 8 bases, leaving 7 bases of the junction unmatched. The CDR3 runs 14 residues. Here the CDR3 DNA reads TGCGCCAGTGCCACTAGCGGGGGGGCCGATGAGCAGTTCTTC. Translated: CASATSGGADEQFF.

This clone has just one count. The chain joins TRBV6-5 to TRBJ1-3; a weak D match, TRBD1 (6 bases). The CDR3 runs 14 residues. With 8 bases removed from V and 4 bases from J, the gap between germline ends came to 15 bases. Germline CDR1 is MNHEY and CDR2 is SVGAGI. The chain's CDR3 is CASAAAGVGNTIYF. DNA of the CDR3: TGTGCCAGCGCAGCCGCAGGGGTCGGAAACACCATATATTTT.

Only a few counts were recorded for this clone. The gene calls are TRBV10-3 and TRBJ2-2; D is uncertain. The V and J ends lost 4 bases and 6 bases respectively, with 6 bases between them. CDR3 length: 12 residues. Germline CDR1 reads ENHRY; CDR2 reads SYGVKD. CDR3 residues: CAISVRPGELFF. The DNA of the CDR3 is TGTGCCATCAGTGTCAGGCCCGGGGAGCTGTTTTTT.